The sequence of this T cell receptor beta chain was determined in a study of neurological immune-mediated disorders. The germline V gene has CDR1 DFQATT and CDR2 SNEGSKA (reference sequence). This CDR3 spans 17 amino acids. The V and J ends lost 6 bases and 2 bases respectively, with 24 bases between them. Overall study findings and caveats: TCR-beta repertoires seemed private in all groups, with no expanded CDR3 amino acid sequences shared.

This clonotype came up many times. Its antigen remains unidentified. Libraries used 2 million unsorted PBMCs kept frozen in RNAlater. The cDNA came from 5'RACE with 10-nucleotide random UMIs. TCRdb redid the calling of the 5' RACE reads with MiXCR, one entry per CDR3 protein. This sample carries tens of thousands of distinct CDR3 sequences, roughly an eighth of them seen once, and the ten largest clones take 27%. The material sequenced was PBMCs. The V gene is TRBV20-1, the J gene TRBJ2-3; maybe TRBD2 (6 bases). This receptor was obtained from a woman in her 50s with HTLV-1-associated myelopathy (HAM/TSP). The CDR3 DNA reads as TGCAGTGCCCTAAGATATGCAGGGAGGACACACACAGATACGCAGTATTTT. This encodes CSALRYAGRTHTDTQYF.